Below are 25 T cell receptor beta chains sequenced from a single sample in a study of monozygotic twins with inflammatory bowel disease. No DNA is given; TCRdb re-called the 5' RACE reads and lists each CDR3 protein once. The specimen's table records a few hundred thousand distinct CDR3 sequences. Specimen: blood. The receptor source for this set is a human donor with ulcerative colitis or Crohn's disease, or a healthy co-twin of an affected twin (not recorded which).

This rearrangement joins TRBV9 to TRBJ2-5; TCRdb proposes TRBD1, but this gene call is untestable without DNA. Germline CDR1 is SGDLS and CDR2 is YYNGEE. This CDR3 is 14 amino acids long. The CDR3 loop reads CASSVSGTKETQYF.

This chain connects TRBV12-3 or TRBV12-4 to TRBJ1-1; there is no DNA to check the TCRdb D call of TRBD1. The length of the CDR3 is 13 residues. The CDR3 region is CASSFQGATEAFF.

This rearrangement joins TRBV4-1 to TRBJ1-1. The CDR3 contains 11 residues. CDR1 MGHRA and CDR2 YSYEKL come from the germline V gene. CDR3 residues: CASSQERKAFF.

The chain uses TRBV5-1 and TRBJ2-2; TCRdb returns TRBD1, unconfirmable since there is no DNA. The CDR3 has 15 amino acids. Germline V CDR1 and CDR2: SGHRS, YFSETQ. The CDR3: CASSFDRENTGELFF.

This sequence joins TRBV7-2 and TRBJ2-3; TCRdb names TRBD2, which stays unverified in the absence of DNA. The CDR3 contains 16 residues. Germline V gene lookup returns CDR1 SGHTA and CDR2 FQGNSA. The CDR3 spells CASSLGRGLHTDTQYF.

V and J are TRBV7-2 and TRBJ2-3; TCRdb's D call of TRBD1 is untestable without DNA. Germline V lookup: CDR1 SGHTA, CDR2 FQGNSA. CDR3 size: 15 residues. CDR3 region: CASSYPSGGADTQYF.

The genes are TRBV5-1 and TRBJ2-5; no DNA is available, so the TRBD2 call from TCRdb remains unchecked. This CDR3 has 14 amino acids. Per germline, CDR1 SGHRS and CDR2 YFSETQ. Here the CDR3 reads CASSASGTKETQYF.

The chain uses TRBV20-1 and TRBJ1-1; TCRdb gives TRBD1 as the D gene, but with no DNA this cannot be confirmed. This CDR3 comprises 21 residues. Germline V lookup: CDR1 DFQATT, CDR2 SNEGSKA (reference sequence). The CDR3 reads CSARVWHKNVPGQQLNTEAFF.

The CDR3: CATSRDKDQPQHF. This rearrangement joins TRBV15 to TRBJ1-5. CDR3 length: 13 residues. Germline CDR1 and CDR2: LNHNV and YYDKDF (reference sequence).

The V call is TRBV19, the J call TRBJ2-7. Per the germline V gene, CDR1 is LNHDA and CDR2 is SQIVND (reference sequence). The CDR3 is made up of 13 amino acids. The CDR3 region is CASNDGVVSEQYF.

The J gene is TRBJ2-3, the V gene TRBV5-1; the TCRdb call, TRBD1, lacks DNA for checking. Germline values: CDR1 SGHRS, CDR2 YFSETQ. The CDR3 contains 14 residues. CDR3 amino acids: CASSLRGAADTQYF.

The gene calls are TRBV6-5 and TRBJ2-5; TCRdb's D call of TRBD2 is untestable without DNA. The CDR3 is 15 residues long. CDR1 is MNHEY, CDR2 SVGAGI, per germline. CDR3 residues: CASSYSTASPGTQYF.

The chain links TRBV6-2 or TRBV6-3 to TRBJ2-2. Germline V gene sequence: CDR1 MNHEY, CDR2 SVGEGT. The CDR3 sequence is 13 residues long. The CDR3 spells CASSQEPAGELFF.

The chain has TRBV5-4 and TRBJ2-1. In germline, CDR1 is SGHNT, CDR2 YYREEE (reference sequence). The CDR3 is 15 residues long. The CDR3 here is CASSSAGSSYNEQFF. The full variable domain, rest sourced from reference TRBV5-4 and TRBJ2-1, is ETGVTQSPTHLIKTRGQQVTLRCSSQSGHNTVSWYQQALGQGPQFIFQYYREEENGRGNFPPRFSGLQFPNYSSELNVNALELDDSALYLCASSSAGSSYNEQFFGPGTRLTVL.

The chain carries TRBV7-8 and TRBJ2-1; TCRdb's D call, TRBD2, is unchecked because there is no DNA. Per the germline V gene, CDR1 is SGHVS and CDR2 is FQNEAQ. This CDR3 is 16 amino acids long. CDR3 loop: CASSLGALDIYNEQFF.

CDR3 region: CAIISAGGVTEAFF. V usage is TRBV6-1 and J usage is TRBJ1-1; the TRBD1 assignment by TCRdb is unverifiable without DNA. The CDR3 totals 14 residues. In germline, CDR1 is MNHNS, CDR2 SASEGT.

The chain joins TRBV5-1 to TRBJ2-3; as DNA is missing, the TRBD1 call by TCRdb cannot be tested. Germline loops: CDR1 SGHRS, CDR2 YFSETQ. The length of the CDR3 is 15 residues. CDR3 amino acids: CASSPPGQLTDTQYF.

The chain joins TRBV6-2 or TRBV6-3 to TRBJ2-3; TCRdb proposes TRBD1, but this gene call is untestable without DNA. CDR3 size: 18 residues. Germline V lookup: CDR1 MNHEY, CDR2 SVGEGT. This CDR3 is CASSYVRDRTLVTDTQYF.

The chain carries TRBV7-2 and TRBJ2-1; TCRdb reports TRBD1, a call that lacks DNA to check it against. The CDR3 covers 14 residues. Germline values: CDR1 SGHTA, CDR2 FQGNSA. CDR3 sequence reads: CASSLRQGYNEQFF.

The chain's CDR3 is CSVEDYFAGGTDTQYF. This chain connects TRBV29-1 to TRBJ2-3. Germline V CDR1 and CDR2: SQVTM, ANQGSEA. This CDR3 has 16 residues.

The chain combines TRBV29-1 with TRBJ2-7. The CDR3 extends over 16 amino acids. Germline loops: CDR1 SQVTM, CDR2 ANQGSEA. CDR3 sequence reads: CSVEDETEGASYEQYF.

The chain is built from TRBV20-1 and TRBJ2-3; TCRdb gives TRBD2 as the D gene, but with no DNA this cannot be confirmed. This CDR3 region has 15 residues. Germline CDR1 reads DFQATT; CDR2 reads SNEGSKA (reference sequence). The CDR3 here is CSAPGRAGETDTQYF.

The gene calls are TRBV30 and TRBJ2-2; the TCRdb call, TRBD1, lacks DNA for checking. The CDR3 covers 14 residues. From germline, CDR1 is GTSNPN and CDR2 SVGIG (reference sequence). CDR3 residues: CAWSLRGVDGELFF. Full variable domain (rest looked up from reference TRBV30 and TRBJ2-2): SQTIHQWPATLVQPVGSPLSLECTVEGTSNPNLYWYRQAAGRGLQLLFYSVGIGQISSEVPQNLSASRPQDRQFILSSKKLLLSDSGFYLCAWSLRGVDGELFFGEGSRLTVL.

The chain is built from TRBV30 and TRBJ1-4. This CDR3 is 13 amino acids long. CDR1 and CDR2 from the germline V gene are GTSNPN and SVGIG (reference sequence). The CDR3 protein is CACHGPTNEKLFF.

The J gene is TRBJ1-5, the V gene TRBV24-1; TCRdb indicates TRBD1, and absent DNA this call remains unverified. The CDR3 is made up of 14 amino acids. Germline V gene sequence: CDR1 KGHDR, CDR2 SFDVKD. The CDR3 spells CATSDTGGGQPQHF.